The 20 T cell receptor beta chains reported below all come from one sample, sequenced in a study of T cells in Graves' hyperthyroidism and ophthalmopathy. Amplified TCR beta CDR3 regions came from RNA transcripts. With the HTBI primer set, the TCR CDR3 went through a first round of RT-PCR. A single record per CDR3 protein comes from TCRdb applying MiXCR to the multiplex PCR reads. The top ten hold about two fifths of the sample, which has approximately 510,000 distinct CDR3 sequences, about 46% seen once. The sequenced sample was peripheral blood or thyroid tissue (not recorded which). The receptor set was obtained from an adult woman with Graves' disease, either hyperthyroidism or ophthalmopathy (not recorded which).

The J gene is TRBJ2-7, the V gene TRBV2, with 7 bases lining up with TRBD2. Looked up from germline, CDR1 is SNHLY and CDR2 is FYNNEI. The V segment lost 8 bases and the J segment 0 bases; nucleotides outside the gene matches: 4. There are 13 residues in the CDR3. CDR3 sequence (DNA): TGTGCCAGCGCGGGACTACCCTCCTACGAGCAGTACTTC. Amino acid sequence: CASAGLPSYEQYF.

The CDR3 region has the DNA TGTGCCAGCGGGGAGGACGGTCAAGGGGTAGGTTCACCCCTCCACTTT. Encoded protein: CASGEDGQGVGSPLHF. The chain is built from TRBV7-9 and TRBJ1-6, with a weak D call TRBD1 (5 bases). The CDR3 has 16 amino acids. Between the trimmed V and J ends, which lost 8 bases and 9 bases, there was a span of 23 bases. The germline V gene encodes CDR1 SEHNR and CDR2 FQNEAQ (reference sequence).

In this sample, this clonotype turned up many times. The chain couples TRBV19 to TRBJ1-5, with D unresolved. Between the trimmed V and J ends, which lost 0 bases and 1 base, there was a span of 4 bases. CDR3 size: 14 residues. Germline values: CDR1 LNHDA, CDR2 SQIVND (reference sequence). CDR3 sequence (DNA): TGTGCCAGTAGTATAGACAGGAGCAATCAGCCCCAGCATTTT. Amino acids: CASSIDRSNQPQHF. Full variable domain (remainder filled in from reference TRBV19 and TRBJ1-5): DGGITQSPKYLFRKEGQNVTLSCEQNLNHDAMYWYRQDPGQGLRLIYYSQIVNDFQKGDIAEGYSVSREKKESFPLTVTSAQKNPTAFYLCASSIDRSNQPQHFGDGTRLSIL.

This clonotype was observed at least ten times. The chain is built from TRBV11-2 and TRBJ2-5; 13 bases map to TRBD2. From germline, CDR1 is SGHAT and CDR2 FQNNGV. V lost 3 bases and J lost 5; bases outside the gene matches: 9. This CDR3 contains 17 residues. The CDR3 sequence: CASSFGTSGRAGETQYF. DNA for the CDR3: TGTGCCAGCAGCTTTGGAACTAGCGGGAGGGCCGGTGAGACCCAGTACTTC.

V is TRBV15 and J is TRBJ2-5; possibly TRBD2 for D (6 bases). Trimming took 4 bases from V and 5 from J, leaving 14 bases between them. This CDR3 has 14 residues. Germline V gene sequence: CDR1 LNHNV, CDR2 YYDKDF (reference sequence). This CDR3 reads CATSTGLGSETQYF. The CDR3 DNA reads TGTGCCACCAGCACCGGCCTCGGGAGCGAGACCCAGTACTTC.

Many counts were recorded for this clonotype. The chain has TRBV7-3 and TRBJ1-3; possibly TRBD1 for D (5 bases). CDR3 length: 12 residues. Germline loops: CDR1 SGHTA, CDR2 FQGTGA. Trimming left V 8 bases short and J 1 base short, with 6 bases between. CDR3 bases: TGTGCCAGCGGGGGTTCTGGAAACACCATATATTTT. It specifies CASGGSGNTIYF.

J is TRBJ1-2 and V is TRBV5-6; D remains unclear. This CDR3 is 12 amino acids long. From germline, CDR1 is SGHDT and CDR2 YYEEEE. V shed 0 bases and J shed 7 bases, with 7 bases lying between them. CDR3 DNA: TGTGCCAGCAGCTTGGGGGTCCGTGGCTACACCTTC. Its protein product is CASSLGVRGYTF.

The chain couples TRBV6-5 to TRBJ1-1; D is unresolved. CDR1 is MNHEY and CDR2 is SVGAGI in the germline V gene. The CDR3 has 13 residues. The ends were cut back, 4 bases at V and 3 bases at J, with 9 bases in the middle. The CDR3: CASSFRQYTEAFF. CDR3 DNA sequence: TGTGCCAGCAGTTTTCGGCAGTACACTGAAGCTTTCTTT.

About this clonotype itself: At one end the junction does not follow the germline gene, possibly because of a read error. DNA of the CDR3: TGTGCTAGCAGCTTACATAGGGGACTAGTTCGTTTTGAGCAGTACTTC. Translated: CASSLHRGLVRFEQYF. This rearrangement joins TRBV7-7 to TRBJ2-7; TRBD2 aligns across 8 bases. The germline gives CDR1 SSHAT, CDR2 FNYEAQ (reference sequence). The CDR3 spans 16 residues. Drawing the rest from reference TRBV7-7 and TRBJ2-7, the complete variable domain is GAGVSQSPRYKVTKRGQDVTLRCDPISSHATLYWYQQALGQGPEFLTYFNYEAQPDKSGLPSDRFSAERPEGSISTLTIQRTEQRDSAMYRCASSLHRGLVRFEQYFGPGTRLTVT.

The chain is built from TRBV29-1 and TRBJ2-7; unclear D gene. Germline V gene sequence: CDR1 SQVTM, CDR2 ANQGSEA. The CDR3 sequence is 13 residues long. Trimming removed 6 bases at V and 5 bases at J, with 17 bases between. CDR3 DNA: TGCAGCGTACCACCACGAGGAAGCGACGAGCAGTACTTC. Amino acid sequence: CSVPPRGSDEQYF.

This clonotype was seen ten or more times. The J gene is TRBJ1-1, the V gene TRBV2, with D possibly TRBD1 on 5 matching bases. This CDR3 is built from 18 residues. Germline V lookup: CDR1 SNHLY, CDR2 FYNNEI. Trimming removed 4 bases at V and 1 base at J, with 22 bases between. The DNA of the CDR3 is TGTGCCAGCAGTGCGGGGGGTGACCTTCGGGGCAGGAACACTGAAGCTTTCTTT. This sequence encodes CASSAGGDLRGRNTEAFF. The full variable domain, with the rest looked up from reference TRBV2 and TRBJ1-1, is EPEVTQTPSHQVTQMGQEVILRCVPISNHLYFYWYRQILGQKVEFLVSFYNNEISEKSEIFDDQFSVERPDGSNFTLKIRSTKLEDSAMYFCASSAGGDLRGRNTEAFFGQGTRLTVV.

The chain is built from TRBV10-3 and TRBJ1-5; D perhaps matches TRBD1 (5 bases). The CDR3 has 15 amino acids. Trimming stripped 1 base from V and 5 bases from J, with 12 bases between. CDR1 ENHRY and CDR2 SYGVKD come from the germline V gene. The CDR3 coding sequence is TGTGCCATCAGTGAGTGGGACTTCAAGGATCAGCCCCAGCATTTT. Amino acids: CAISEWDFKDQPQHF.

The chain recombines TRBV7-2 with TRBJ1-2, with 7 bases matching TRBD1. V shed 1 base, J shed 3 bases, and the junction held 2 bases outside the gene matches. Germline V gene data show CDR1 as SGHTA and CDR2 as FQGNSA. This CDR3 contains 14 residues. The CDR3 bases are TGTGCCAGCAGCTTAGTCGACAGGGACTATGGCTACACCTTC. It codes for CASSLVDRDYGYTF.

The V and J genes are TRBV7-6 and TRBJ2-6; D is possibly TRBD1 (5 bases). Looked up from germline, CDR1 is SGHVS and CDR2 is FNYEAQ. Trimming left V 5 bases short and J 1 base short, with 15 bases between. The CDR3 runs 17 residues. The CDR3 DNA is TGTGCCAGCAGCATACGTCCGGACATTTCTGGGGCCAACGTCCTGACTTTC. Translated, it gives CASSIRPDISGANVLTF.

On this clonotype itself: One end of the junction fails to match germline, which may point to a read error. The chain employs TRBV29-1 and TRBJ1-1, with 7 bases matching TRBD1. Germline CDR1 reads SQVTM; CDR2 reads ANQGSEA. CDR3 length: 13 residues. This chain's CDR3 is CSVGGQPNTEASF. Written as DNA, the CDR3 is TGCAGCGTTGGGGGACAGCCGAACACTGAAGCTTCCTTT.

This clonotype has a handful of counts. This sequence joins TRBV7-8 and TRBJ1-5; D remains ambiguous. The germline CDR1 and CDR2 sequences are SGHVS and FQNEAQ. Trimming took off 9 bases at V and 2 bases at J, with 8 bases between the two ends. There are 12 residues in the CDR3. CDR3 residues: CASAQGNQPQHF. The CDR3 DNA follows: TGTGCCAGTGCTCAGGGCAATCAGCCCCAGCATTTT.

This chain links TRBV10-3 with TRBJ2-7; D remains ambiguous. The CDR3 length is 15 residues. The V end was cut by 2 bases, the J end by 0 bases, with 11 bases between. CDR1 and CDR2 (germline): ENHRY, SYGVKD. The DNA of the CDR3 is TGTGCCATCAGTGAGGTGGCAGTAACCTCCTACGAGCAGTACTTC. Protein product: CAISEVAVTSYEQYF.

The chain carries TRBV2 and TRBJ1-6, with unresolved D. The CDR3 loop spans 16 amino acids. V shed 5 bases and J shed 9 bases, with 20 bases lying between them. Germline loops: CDR1 SNHLY, CDR2 FYNNEI. The CDR3 DNA reads TGTGCCAGCAGTTACTCTCCTCCGGGAACGGGTTCACCCCTCCACTTT. Protein sequence: CASSYSPPGTGSPLHF.

This clonotype was recorded at least ten times. The V call is TRBV10-3, the J call TRBJ2-5; D possibly uses TRBD1 or TRBD2 (5 bases each). The germline CDR1 and CDR2 sequences are ENHRY and SYGVKD. The V end lost 8 bases, the J end lost 4 bases, and 14 bases lay between the germline ends. The CDR3 length is 13 residues. CDR3 nucleotide sequence: TGTGCCATCCGGACGGGACGCCTAGAGACCCAGTACTTC. Translating gives CAIRTGRLETQYF.

The V and J genes are TRBV7-9 and TRBJ2-7; 7 nucleotides match TRBD1. CDR1 is SEHNR, CDR2 FQNEAQ, per germline (reference sequence). J gave up 5 bases and V 5 bases, and 9 bases lay outside the gene matches. The CDR3 sequence is 14 residues long. The CDR3 DNA follows: TGTGCCAGCAGCACCCGGGACAGAACCCACGAGCAGTACTTC. Its translation is CASSTRDRTHEQYF.